This T cell receptor (beta chain) derives from a study of blood T cell repertoires in COVID-19 (dated by TCRdb to about 2020). Turning to the overall study: The collaborator samples originated in the United States, Italy and Spain and spanned the acute and convalescent phases of COVID-19. The prospective study material was composed of cDNA or gDNA derived from T cells, B-cell-depleted T cells, or PBMCs. Deeply sampled blood TCRbeta repertoires from subjects exposed to, actively infected with, or recovered from COVID-19 were included in the dataset. The repertoires were released in a freely available public database meant as a resource for research on the immune response to SARS-CoV-2. The samples were drawn from two sources: the first 160 participants of the ongoing ImmuneRACE study, and over 1,000 subjects contributed by 6 global collaborators. Sample metadata almost always included a de-identified subject ID, COVID-19 status, age in years and sex. HLA class I and class II types, where available, came from metadata supplied by the sample provider rather than from assay-based typing. Overall results and qualifications from the work: The quantity of clinical and demographic metadata differed by source and by participant and was supplied without curation.

In Seattle, one collaborating source enrolled patients while the infection was active and tracked those patients longitudinally over the course of disease. Whole blood was collected in K2EDTA tubes by collaborating institutions according to the institutions' own protocols. For TCRbeta analysis, collaborator samples were shipped as frozen whole blood, as isolated PBMCs, or as DNA extracted from either sample type. A few counts support this clone. Its antigen is currently not known. The input lacks base qualities; no much larger clone sits a single base away. Trimming costs V 4 bases and J 3 bases, and their ends lie 7 bases apart. In the germline V gene, CDR1 corresponds to SGHTA and CDR2 to FQGNSA. Reading from cysteine to phenylalanine, the CDR3 counts 12 amino acids. Only the CDR3 part of the read is kept: 36 bases, read in frame from the first base. The immunoSEQ Assay, a bias-controlled multiplex PCR, was used to amplify TCRbeta CDR3 regions from genomic DNA. Per the source publication's procedure: The number of nucleated cells in each sample was estimated by amplification of reference gene primers within the assay. To quantify the absolute abundance of each unique TCRbeta CDR3 rearrangement, sequence reads were collapsed and filtered. For each sample, productive Simpson clonality was calculated as the square root of Simpson's diversity index over productive rearrangements. Entries here come from immuneACCESS through TCRdb and include only in-frame sequences with V and J called. Some clones fail to appear in such tables; in the studies checked, an unresolved V gene covers under half of the shortfall, and the cause of the remainder is unknown. V, J and clone size are those of that table, while D and trimming were read from the DNA. Present in this sample are 310,000 or so clones, roughly nine tenths of which were seen just once. Over 2% of the sample comes from the top ten.

The TCR originated in a woman in her 30s with COVID-19, enrolled during active disease. The sequence is built from TRBV7-2 and TRBJ2-7, with the D gene call left open. Sequences were obtained from peripheral blood. The CDR3 region: CASSSQVYEQYF. Read as DNA, the sequence is TGTGCCAGCAGCTCCCAGGTCTACGAGCAGTACTTC.